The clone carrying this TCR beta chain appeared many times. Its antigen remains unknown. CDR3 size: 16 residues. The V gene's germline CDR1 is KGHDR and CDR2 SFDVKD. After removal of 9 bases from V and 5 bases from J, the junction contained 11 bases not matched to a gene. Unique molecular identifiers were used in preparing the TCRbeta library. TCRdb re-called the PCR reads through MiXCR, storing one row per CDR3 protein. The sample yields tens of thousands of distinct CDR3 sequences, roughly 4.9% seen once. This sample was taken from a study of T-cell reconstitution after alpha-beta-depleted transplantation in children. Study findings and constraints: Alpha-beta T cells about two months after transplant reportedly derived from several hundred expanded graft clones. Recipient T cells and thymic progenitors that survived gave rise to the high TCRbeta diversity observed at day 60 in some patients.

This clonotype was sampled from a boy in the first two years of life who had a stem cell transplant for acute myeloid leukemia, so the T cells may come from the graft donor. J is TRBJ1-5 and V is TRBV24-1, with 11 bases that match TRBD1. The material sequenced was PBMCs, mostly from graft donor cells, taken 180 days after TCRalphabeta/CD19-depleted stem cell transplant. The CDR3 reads CATQPADRGQDQPQHF. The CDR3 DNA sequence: TGTGCCACCCAACCCGCGGACAGGGGGCAAGATCAGCCCCAGCATTTT.